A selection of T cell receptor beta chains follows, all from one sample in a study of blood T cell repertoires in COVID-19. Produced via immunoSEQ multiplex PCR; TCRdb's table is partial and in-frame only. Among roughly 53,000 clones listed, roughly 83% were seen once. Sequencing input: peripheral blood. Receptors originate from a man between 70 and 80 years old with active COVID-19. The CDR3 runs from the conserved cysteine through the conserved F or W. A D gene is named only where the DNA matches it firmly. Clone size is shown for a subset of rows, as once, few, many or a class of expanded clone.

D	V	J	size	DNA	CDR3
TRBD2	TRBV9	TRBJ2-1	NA	TGTGCCAGCAGCGCCCAGACTCGGGGGGGCGATGAGCAGTTCTTC	CASSAQTRGGDEQFF
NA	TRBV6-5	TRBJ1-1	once	TGTGCCAGCAGTTACCAGGGAAGGAACACTGAAGCTTTCTTT	CASSYQGRNTEAFF
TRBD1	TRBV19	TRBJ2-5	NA	TGTGCCACACAGGGGGCCGGAGAGACCCAGTACTTC	CATQGAGETQYF
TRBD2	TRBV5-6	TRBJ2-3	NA	TGTGCCAGCAGCGTAGACGGGAGGGCGGGGGATACGCAGTATTTT	CASSVDGRAGDTQYF
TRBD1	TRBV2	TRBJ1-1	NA	TGTGCCAGCAGAGACAGGGGCATGAACACTGAAGCTTTCTTT	CASRDRGMNTEAFF
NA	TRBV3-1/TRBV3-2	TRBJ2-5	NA	TGTGCCAGCAGCCAAGATACCACAGGGCAAGAGACCCAGTACTTC	CASSQDTTGQETQYF
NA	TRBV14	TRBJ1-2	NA	TGTGCCAGCAGCCCGGACAGATTAAACTATGGCTACACCTTC	CASSPDRLNYGYTF
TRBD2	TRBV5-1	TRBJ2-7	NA	TGCGCCAGCAGCTTGGCGGCGGGGGGGCCCTCCTACGAGCAGTACTTC	CASSLAAGGPSYEQYF
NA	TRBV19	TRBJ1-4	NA	TGTGCCAGTACCTCCCGGCGAGGGAATGAAAAACTGTTTTTT	CASTSRRGNEKLFF
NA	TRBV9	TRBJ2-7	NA	TGTGCCAGCAGCCCCCAGGGGGCTAGCGGTTCCTACGAGCAGTACTTC	CASSPQGASGSYEQYF
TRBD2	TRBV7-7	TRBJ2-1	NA	TGTGCTAGCAGCCCTAGCGGGAGCTCCTACAATGAGCAGTTCTTC	CASSPSGSSYNEQFF
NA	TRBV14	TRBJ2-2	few	TGTGCCAGCAGCCGAGACTACACCGGGGAGCTGTTTTTT	CASSRDYTGELFF
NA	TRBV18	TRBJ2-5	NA	TGTGCCAGCTCACCACGGCAGAAAGAGACCCAGTACTTC	CASSPRQKETQYF
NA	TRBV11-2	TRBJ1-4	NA	TGTGCCAGCAGCTACGGGGGGTCTAATGAAAAACTGTTTTTT	CASSYGGSNEKLFF
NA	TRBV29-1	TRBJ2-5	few	TGCAGCGTTGAATCGGGGGGCCGGGAGACCCAGTACTTC	CSVESGGRETQYF
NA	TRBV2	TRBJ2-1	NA	TGTGCCAGCAGGCGGTCCAGGGGTAATGAGCAGTTCTTC	CASRRSRGNEQFF
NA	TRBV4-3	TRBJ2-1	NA	TGCGCCAGCAGCCAAGGAAGGACTCCTTACAATGAGCAGTTCTTC	CASSQGRTPYNEQFF
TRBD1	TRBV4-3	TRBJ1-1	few	TGCGCCAGCAGCCCTTCCCGACGAACAGGGGCTACTGAAGCTTTCTTT	CASSPSRRTGATEAFF
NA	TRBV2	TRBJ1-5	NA	TGTGCCAGCAGGGAGACAGTAAATCAGCCCCAGCATTTT	CASRETVNQPQHF
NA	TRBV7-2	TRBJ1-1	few	TGTGCCAGCAGCTTAGTAATCGGGAATGAAGCTTTCTTT	CASSLVIGNEAFF
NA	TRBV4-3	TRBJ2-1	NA	TGCGCCAGCAGCCAAGATTTGCGGCCTTCCTACAATGAGCAGTTCTTC	CASSQDLRPSYNEQFF
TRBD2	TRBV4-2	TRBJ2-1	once	TGTGCCAGCAGCCAAGATCCCAACGGGGGGAATGAGCAGTTCTTC	CASSQDPNGGNEQFF
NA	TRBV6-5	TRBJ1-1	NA	TGTGCCAGCAGTTCGGGGGGCCGTACTGAAGCTTTCTTT	CASSSGGRTEAFF
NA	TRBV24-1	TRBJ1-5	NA	TGTGCCACCAGTTCGGGAAATTGGCCCCAGCATTTT	CATSSGNWPQHF